This entry lists 3 T cell receptor beta chains sequenced from one sample in a study of cytomegalovirus exposure and HLA in healthy donors. PCR primers comprised 60 Vbeta and 13 Jbeta primers. Profiled with immunoSEQ multiplex PCR; TCRdb holds only in-frame clones, not every one. The sample has some 140,000 clones, around 75% seen once. Sequencing input: PBMCs. The receptors originated from a female donor in good health and CMV-seronegative.

V gene TRBV25-1 combines with J gene TRBJ2-5; D perhaps matches TRBD2 (5 bases). There are 14 residues in the CDR3. Germline CDR1 MGHDK, CDR2 SYGVNS. Deletions cut 3 bases from V and 7 bases from J, with 15 bases between. As DNA, the CDR3 is TGTGCCAGCAGTGATCGGGGTCTTGGTGGGACCCAGTACTTC. Translated: CASSDRGLGGTQYF.

The J gene is TRBJ1-6, the V gene TRBV2; D ambiguous. The V end was cut by 8 bases, the J end by 11 bases, with 34 bases between. The CDR3 contains 19 residues. Germline V gene data show CDR1 as SNHLY and CDR2 as FYNNEI. The CDR3 spells CASASWARLTDRLIPPLHF. CDR3 in DNA: TGTGCCAGCGCAAGTTGGGCCCGTTTAACAGATCGTCTTATCCCACCCCTCCACTTT.

This chain links TRBV14 with TRBJ2-1, with D perhaps TRBD2 (5 bases). Germline CDR1 SGHDN, CDR2 FVKESK. The CDR3 is 15 residues long. The V end was cut by 1 base, the J end by 3 bases, with 10 bases between. The CDR3 region has the DNA TGTGCCAGCAGCCAAGCCCGGGGTTACTACAATGAGCAGTTCTTC. Its translation is CASSQARGYYNEQFF.